One sample yielded the 28 T cell receptor beta chains listed below, sequenced in a study of CXCR3-negative and CXCR3-positive naive CD8 T cells. 5' RACE with UMI labels generated the TRB cDNA libraries. TCRdb reprocessed the 5' RACE reads and reports one entry per CDR3 protein, with no DNA. The ten top clones account for under 1.2%, within a sample of 6,000 to 8,500 distinct CDR3 sequences. Input material: naive CXCR3- CD8+ T cells from blood. Subset of the sample: CD45RO-CCR7+CD27+CD95- naive CD8+ T cells lacking CXCR3 (TNR3-). The receptor source for this set is a human donor in good health. Some clones in this sample may be carry-over from other donors' samples.

V and J are TRBV29-1 and TRBJ2-1; TCRdb lists TRBD2, though no DNA is available to test this call. The germline gives CDR1 SQVTM, CDR2 ANQGSEA. The CDR3 spans 15 residues. CDR3 sequence reads: CSTRLAGGPGNEQFF.

The chain combines TRBV7-3 with TRBJ2-1. The CDR3 totals 15 residues. Germline V lookup: CDR1 SGHTA, CDR2 FQGTGA. CDR3 loop: CASSLIGSSYNEQFF.

This rearrangement joins TRBV7-2 to TRBJ2-3; TCRdb's assignment of TRBD2 cannot be checked, as there is no DNA. This CDR3 is built from 17 residues. Germline V lookup: CDR1 SGHTA, CDR2 FQGNSA. This CDR3 reads CASSPSLVSGTTDTQYF.

The genes are TRBV7-2 and TRBJ1-2; TCRdb's D call, TRBD1, is unchecked because there is no DNA. Germline V lookup: CDR1 SGHTA, CDR2 FQGNSA. This CDR3 spans 16 amino acids. The CDR3 is CASSFPGQGTNYGYTF.

The chain has TRBV29-1 and TRBJ2-2; lacking DNA, the TRBD2 call made by TCRdb goes unchecked. Per the germline V gene, CDR1 is SQVTM and CDR2 is ANQGSEA. The CDR3 has 18 amino acids. The chain's CDR3 is CSAPVGPASGGAGGELFF.

Measured by frequency, this clonotype is medium-sized. The chain links TRBV20-1 to TRBJ2-5. The CDR3 has 15 amino acids. Germline V lookup: CDR1 DFQATT, CDR2 SNEGSKA (reference sequence). CDR3 residues: CSARDQIRDQETQYF.

This clonotype shows up as medium-sized by frequency. The rearrangement links TRBV7-8 to TRBJ2-5; TCRdb picks TRBD2, but there is no DNA to check that call. Germline CDR1 and CDR2: SGHVS and FQNEAQ. The CDR3 contains 17 residues. CDR3 region: CASSLGLAGLAGETQYF.

The chain has TRBV2 and TRBJ2-7; TCRdb picks TRBD2, but there is no DNA to check that call. The CDR3 has 15 residues. Germline V gives CDR1 SNHLY, CDR2 FYNNEI. CDR3 loop: CASSLPGLANYEQYF.

The J gene is TRBJ1-1, the V gene TRBV6-6. This CDR3 region has 15 residues. Germline V gene sequence: CDR1 MNHNY, CDR2 SVGAGI (reference sequence). Here the CDR3 reads CASSYSRGLNTEAFF.

Frequency places this clonotype as medium-sized. This chain uses TRBV6-4 with TRBJ1-1. In germline, CDR1 is MRHNA, CDR2 SNTAGT. The CDR3 is 15 residues long. The CDR3 is CASSPTTSGGTEAFF.

The rearrangement joins TRBV12-3 or TRBV12-4 to TRBJ1-5; the D call from TCRdb, TRBD1, cannot be confirmed without DNA. The CDR3 is 12 amino acids. CDR3 loop: CASSTGGQPQHF.

Its frequency marks this clonotype as medium-sized (0.01 to 0.1%). The J gene is TRBJ2-7, the V gene TRBV7-2; TCRdb proposes TRBD1, but this gene call is untestable without DNA. This CDR3 has 17 amino acids. Per germline, CDR1 SGHTA and CDR2 FQGNSA. The CDR3 spells CASSLQGSKPGSYEQYF.

This clonotype is identified as medium-sized (0.01 to 0.1%) from frequency. The J gene is TRBJ2-1, the V gene TRBV4-1. Germline CDR1 MGHRA, CDR2 YSYEKL. This CDR3 comprises 13 residues. The CDR3 reads CASSQLGSNEQFF.

Considering frequency, this clonotype is medium-sized. The CDR3 protein is CASSLRLAGISYNEQFF. The chain links TRBV12-3 or TRBV12-4 to TRBJ2-1; TCRdb designates TRBD2, a call that cannot be tested without DNA. This CDR3 has 17 amino acids.

The chain uses TRBV29-1 and TRBJ2-5; the TRBD1 assignment by TCRdb is unverifiable without DNA. Per the germline V gene, CDR1 is SQVTM and CDR2 is ANQGSEA. The CDR3 runs 14 residues. The CDR3: CSGGMDRVYETQYF.

This clonotype is called medium-sized based on its frequency. This chain joins TRBV27 and TRBJ2-2; without DNA, the TCRdb call of TRBD2 cannot be checked. Per the germline V gene, CDR1 is MNHEY and CDR2 is SMNVEV (reference sequence). The CDR3 extends over 14 amino acids. The CDR3 region is CASGPREFTGELFF.

The CDR3 loop is CASSYPREDNQPQHF. The V gene is TRBV6-6, the J gene TRBJ1-5. CDR1 is MNHNY and CDR2 is SVGAGI in the germline V gene (reference sequence). The CDR3 runs 15 residues.

This clonotype shows up as medium-sized by frequency. CDR3 amino acids: CASSLDPPGLATPKNIQYF. The chain recombines TRBV7-2 with TRBJ2-4; TCRdb picks TRBD2, but there is no DNA to check that call. Germline assignment: CDR1 SGHTA and CDR2 FQGNSA. The CDR3 sequence is 19 residues long.

This clonotype shows up as medium-sized by frequency. The chain employs TRBV29-1 and TRBJ2-7; TCRdb names TRBD2, which stays unverified in the absence of DNA. Germline lookup yields CDR1 SQVTM and CDR2 ANQGSEA. The CDR3 loop spans 14 amino acids. CDR3 sequence reads: CSVEGPRDSYEQYF.

This clonotype is deemed medium-sized by its frequency. The chain recombines TRBV29-1 with TRBJ2-1; TCRdb designates TRBD1, a call that cannot be tested without DNA. The CDR3 loop spans 15 amino acids. Germline loops: CDR1 SQVTM, CDR2 ANQGSEA. CDR3 sequence reads: CSVSREDRIYNEQFF.

The chain carries TRBV29-1 and TRBJ2-1. CDR3 size: 11 residues. Germline CDR1 is SQVTM and CDR2 is ANQGSEA. The CDR3 is CSVDPGSVGFF.

In terms of frequency, this clonotype is medium-sized (0.01 to 0.1%). The chain couples TRBV28 to TRBJ1-2; TCRdb's assignment of TRBD1 cannot be checked, as there is no DNA. The CDR3 is made up of 16 amino acids. CDR1 is MDHEN and CDR2 is SYDVKM in the germline V gene. CDR3 loop: CASRTGTGGVGYGYTF.

The chain carries TRBV7-9 and TRBJ1-2; lacking DNA, the TRBD1 call made by TCRdb goes unchecked. Looked up from germline, CDR1 is SEHNR and CDR2 is FQNEAQ (reference sequence). This CDR3 spans 15 amino acids. The CDR3 sequence: CASSRPRDRGYGYTF.

The genes are TRBV5-1 and TRBJ2-5; TCRdb outputs TRBD1, but without DNA this stays unchecked. The CDR3 extends over 15 amino acids. The germline V gene encodes CDR1 SGHRS and CDR2 YFSETQ. The chain's CDR3 is CASSLAGQIGEDQYF.

This clonotype is identified as large from frequency. The V call is TRBV27, the J call TRBJ1-6; checking the TCRdb D call of TRBD1 is not possible without DNA. The CDR3 consists of 17 residues. Germline V gene data show CDR1 as MNHEY and CDR2 as SMNVEV (reference sequence). Here the CDR3 reads CASSQEDREYSGSPLHF.

The chain is built from TRBV29-1 and TRBJ2-4. Germline V gene data show CDR1 as SQVTM and CDR2 as ANQGSEA. This CDR3 has 11 amino acids. The CDR3 here is CSVVSQNIQYF. The entire variable domain, with the rest obtained from reference TRBV29-1 and TRBJ2-4, is as follows: SAVISQKPSRDICQRGTSLTIQCQVDSQVTMMFWYRQQPGQSLTLIATANQGSEATYESGFVIDKFPISRPNLTFSTLTVSNMSPEDSSIYLCSVVSQNIQYFGAGTRLSVL.

The CDR3 reads CSVAQGNEQYF. The chain carries TRBV29-1 and TRBJ2-7; absent DNA, TCRdb's TRBD1 call cannot be checked. This CDR3 spans 11 amino acids. Germline V gene data show CDR1 as SQVTM and CDR2 as ANQGSEA.

The chain recombines TRBV19 with TRBJ2-4; TCRdb's D call, TRBD2, is unchecked because there is no DNA. Germline CDR1 reads LNHDA; CDR2 reads SQIVND (reference sequence). The CDR3 is made up of 16 amino acids. CDR3 sequence: CASSPPPTRSKNIQYF.